Listed below are T cell receptor beta chains from one sample, sequenced in a study of Graves' ophthalmopathy and Graves' hyperthyroidism. TCRdb reprocessed the multiplex PCR reads with MiXCR, giving one entry per CDR3 protein. The sample holds 600,000 to 950,000 distinct CDR3 sequences, about 44% seen once. Sequencing used peripheral blood. The receptors here all came from an adult man with Graves' ophthalmopathy. CDR3s include the opening cysteine and the closing phenylalanine or tryptophan. A D gene is named only where the DNA matches it firmly. A row's size may be missing; if present it is once, few, many or a size class.

j_call,v_call,clone_size,d_call,cdr3_nt,cdr3_aa
TRBJ2-7,TRBV7-9,few,NA,TGTGCCAGCAGCCAAGGTCTGCGGTCCGAGCAGTACTTC,CASSQGLRSEQYF
TRBJ2-2,TRBV5-5,once,NA,TGTGCCAGCAGCTACGTGGACAGCAGCCTGAACACCGGGGAGCTGTTTTTT,CASSYVDSSLNTGELFF
TRBJ1-4,TRBV6-5,few,TRBD1,TGTGCCAGCAGTCCCTCGACAGGGGCGGCTGAAAAACTGTTTTTT,CASSPSTGAAEKLFF
TRBJ2-5,TRBV27,NA,NA,TGTGCCAGCAGCTTAACAGGTCTAGGGGGAGAGACCCAGTACTTC,CASSLTGLGGETQYF
TRBJ1-5,TRBV5-5,few,TRBD1,TGTGCCAGCAGCCGGAACAGGGGATCGCCCCAGCATTTT,CASSRNRGSPQHF
TRBJ2-5,TRBV14,NA,NA,TGTGCCAGCAGCCATCATAGGGGGGAGACCCAGTACTTC,CASSHHRGETQYF
TRBJ1-2,TRBV25-1,NA,NA,TGTGCCAGCACTGGGCAGGGGGGCTACACCTTC,CASTGQGGYTF
TRBJ1-2,TRBV7-9,many,NA,TGTGCCAGCAGCTTATCCGGGACGGTTCCGTTCCTCTTCTTC,CASSLSGTVPFLFF
TRBJ1-1,TRBV20-1,NA,NA,TGCAGTGCTTGGGGTAGTGAAGCTTTCTTT,CSAWGSEAFF
TRBJ2-7,TRBV25-1,once,NA,TGTGCCAGCAGCGTAGGTGGGGCCCCCGCCACCTACGAGCAGTACTTC,CASSVGGAPATYEQYF
TRBJ2-5,TRBV6-5,few,NA,TGTGCCAGCAGTTACTCGGGCAGGCAACAAGAGACCCAGTACTTC,CASSYSGRQQETQYF
TRBJ1-2,TRBV9,many,NA,TGTGCCAGCAGCTCGAGACGGACGGGGAACTATGGCTACACCTTC,CASSSRRTGNYGYTF
TRBJ2-5,TRBV29-1,NA,NA,TGCAGCGTTGAAAGGCAGCAAGAGACCCAGTACTTC,CSVERQQETQYF
TRBJ1-2,TRBV6-5,many,NA,TGTGCCAGCAGTTCAGTACAGGGATATGGCTACACCTTC,CASSSVQGYGYTF
TRBJ1-6,TRBV20-1,few,NA,TGCAGTGCTAGAGATCGGGGAAGTAATTCACCCCTCCACTTT,CSARDRGSNSPLHF
TRBJ2-6,TRBV5-6,NA,TRBD1,TGTGCCAGCAGCTTGGAGACAGGGGGCTCTGGGGCCAACGTCCTGACTTTC,CASSLETGGSGANVLTF
TRBJ2-2,TRBV9,NA,NA,TGTGCCAGCAGCGTGGATCCAAACACCGGGGAGCTGTTTTTT,CASSVDPNTGELFF
TRBJ1-1,TRBV7-9,NA,NA,TGTGCCAGCAGCCCCCAGGGAGCGCCGAACACTGAAGCTTTCTTT,CASSPQGAPNTEAFF
TRBJ1-5,TRBV7-2,NA,TRBD1,TGTGCCAGCAGCCGAAGGACAGGCACGCATCAGCCCCAGCATTTT,CASSRRTGTHQPQHF
TRBJ1-5,TRBV24-1,NA,TRBD1,TGTGCCAGCAGTGTACAGGGGGCGGTGAAGCCCCAGCATTTT,CASSVQGAVKPQHF
TRBJ2-5,TRBV25-1,many,NA,TGTGCCAGCAGTGAATTGGGTGGGGCTACCGAAGAGACCCAGTACTTC,CASSELGGATEETQYF
TRBJ2-7,TRBV7-2,NA,NA,TGCGCCAGCAGCTCAGACAGGCGCTCCTACGAGCAGTACTTC,CASSSDRRSYEQYF
TRBJ1-2,TRBV2,NA,NA,TGTGCCACCGTTGACGTTGGGTATGGCTACACCTTC,CATVDVGYGYTF
TRBJ2-2,TRBV4-3,NA,NA,TGCGCCAGCAGCCAAGAAACCGACACCGGGGAGCTGTTTTTT,CASSQETDTGELFF
TRBJ2-7,TRBV7-9,NA,NA,TGTGCCAGCAGCCAAGATCGCGGCTTAGGGTACGAGCAGTACTTC,CASSQDRGLGYEQYF
TRBJ2-7,TRBV7-9,NA,NA,TGTGCCAGCAGCTCTATGGGGACTTCCTACGAGCAGTACTTC,CASSSMGTSYEQYF
TRBJ2-7,TRBV12-3/TRBV12-4,once,TRBD2,TGTGCCAGCAGTTACCGAGCGGGGGGGAACTACGAGCAGTACTTC,CASSYRAGGNYEQYF
TRBJ2-5,TRBV20-1,NA,NA,TGCAGTGCCTACGACAGGTCCGGCCAAGGAGAGACCCAGTACTTC,CSAYDRSGQGETQYF
TRBJ1-4,TRBV11-1,NA,NA,TGTGCCAGCAGCTTAGCGCGGGGGGGCACAACTAATGAAAAACTGTTTTTT,CASSLARGGTTNEKLFF
TRBJ1-5,TRBV24-1,NA,NA,TGTGCCAGCAGTCCCACCAGGGATAGCAATCAGCCCCAGCATTTT,CASSPTRDSNQPQHF
TRBJ1-5,TRBV10-3,once,NA,TGTGCCATCAGTGATTTGGGGGGCGAGGGCAATCAGCCCCAGCATTTT,CAISDLGGEGNQPQHF
TRBJ2-5,TRBV20-1,few,TRBD2,TGCAGTGCTAGACCAACCGGACTAGCGGGGGGGAGAGAGACCCAGTACTTC,CSARPTGLAGGRETQYF
TRBJ1-1,TRBV7-6,few,NA,TGTGCCAGCAGCTCGGACGGCACTGAAGCTTTCTTT,CASSSDGTEAFF
TRBJ1-2,TRBV2,once,TRBD1,TGTGCCAGCAGAACACAGGGGGCGCAAATCTATGGCTACACCTTC,CASRTQGAQIYGYTF
TRBJ2-7,TRBV19,NA,TRBD2,TGTGCCAGTAGTATTGGGGGAGGGATCACCTACGAGCAGTACTTC,CASSIGGGITYEQYF
TRBJ1-1,TRBV7-9,NA,TRBD1,TGTGCCAGCAACGATAGGACAGGTGTGAACACTGAAGCTTTCTTT,CASNDRTGVNTEAFF
TRBJ1-2,TRBV29-1,many,NA,TGCAGCGTTGAAGACGTGGGGGGGCTTGGCTACACCTTC,CSVEDVGGLGYTF
TRBJ2-5,TRBV5-6,many,NA,TGTGCCAGCGCGTGGGAGGAGACCCAGTACTTC,CASAWEETQYF
TRBJ1-2,TRBV5-8,many,NA,TGTGCCAGCACGGCGATCGCCGTCTATGGCTACACCTTC,CASTAIAVYGYTF
TRBJ1-2,TRBV2,many,NA,TGTGCCAGCAGTGATCCGGGGGCCGGTCATGGCTACACCTTC,CASSDPGAGHGYTF
TRBJ1-4,TRBV19,many,NA,TGTGCCAGTAGTGGACCGGGTCTAGAAAAACTGTTTTTT,CASSGPGLEKLFF
TRBJ1-2,TRBV20-1,NA,TRBD1,TGCAGTGCTAGTGGGACAGTCGGCTACACCTTC,CSASGTVGYTF
TRBJ1-1,TRBV6-5,few,NA,TGTGCCAGCAGTATCTCACCGGGGCTGACTGAAGCTTTCTTT,CASSISPGLTEAFF
TRBJ1-2,TRBV7-2,NA,NA,TGTGCCAGCAGTTTACCTGGGGTGAATGGCTACACCTTC,CASSLPGVNGYTF
TRBJ1-4,TRBV7-9,NA,NA,TGTGCCAGCAGCTTATTGCCGGGGAGGAATGAAAAACTGTTTTTT,CASSLLPGRNEKLFF
TRBJ2-7,TRBV29-1,many,NA,TGCAGCGTTGTGTACCCCGGCCAAGACAGGTCAAGCTCCTACGAGCAGTACTTC,CSVVYPGQDRSSSYEQYF